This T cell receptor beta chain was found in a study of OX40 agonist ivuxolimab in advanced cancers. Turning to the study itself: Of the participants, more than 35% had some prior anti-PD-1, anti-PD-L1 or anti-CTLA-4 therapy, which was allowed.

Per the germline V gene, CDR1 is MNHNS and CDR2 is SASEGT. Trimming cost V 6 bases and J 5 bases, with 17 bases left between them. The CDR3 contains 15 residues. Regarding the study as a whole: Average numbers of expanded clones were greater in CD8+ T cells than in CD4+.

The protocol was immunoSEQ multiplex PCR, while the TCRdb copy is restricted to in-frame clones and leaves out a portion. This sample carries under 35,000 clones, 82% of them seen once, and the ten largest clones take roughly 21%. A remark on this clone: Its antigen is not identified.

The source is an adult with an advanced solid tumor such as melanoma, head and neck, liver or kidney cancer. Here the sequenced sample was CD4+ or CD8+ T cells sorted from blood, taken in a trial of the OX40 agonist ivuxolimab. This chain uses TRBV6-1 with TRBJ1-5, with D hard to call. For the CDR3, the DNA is TGTGCCAGCAGATCAGTGGCCTCGGATTATCAGCCCCAGCATTTT. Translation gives CASRSVASDYQPQHF.